Following are 26 T cell receptor beta chains from one sample sequenced in a study of T-cell memory formation after mild COVID-19. TCRdb used MiXCR to reprocess the 5' RACE reads, holding one entry per CDR3 protein. This table has under 600,000 distinct CDR3 sequences, less than 25% appearing once. Sequenced: PBMCs or a T cell subset sorted from them (not recorded which). The receptors derive from an adult woman who had mild COVID-19 (a few samples of this study predate the infection). Cell type and time point are not known.

This clonotype was found a few times. The chain combines TRBV9 with TRBJ2-7, with D tentatively TRBD2 (6 bases). CDR1 SGDLS and CDR2 YYNGEE come from the germline V gene. V lost 3 bases and J 7 bases, leaving 17 bases between the germline ends. This CDR3 is built from 14 residues. The CDR3 sequence is CASSGDPRAGEQYF. The CDR3 DNA sequence: TGTGCCAGCAGCGGAGATCCTCGGGCGGGAGAGCAGTACTTC.

The chain has TRBV18 and TRBJ2-2; D is possibly TRBD1 (6 bases). Trimming shortened V by 8 bases and J by 5 bases, and 18 bases separated the two germline ends. The CDR3 has 15 amino acids. Germline CDR1 is KGHSH and CDR2 is LQKENI. For the CDR3, the DNA is TGTGCCAGCACCGAACAGGGTCAGGGAACCGGGGAGCTGTTTTTT. Its translation: CASTEQGQGTGELFF. The variable domain in full, completed from reference TRBV18 and TRBJ2-2, reads NAGVMQNPRHLVRRRGQEARLRCSPMKGHSHVYWYRQLPEEGLKFMVYLQKENIIDESGMPKERFSAEFPKEGPSILRIQQVVRGDSAAYFCASTEQGQGTGELFFGEGSRLTVL.

This clonotype was observed a handful of times. This chain uses TRBV11-2 with TRBJ1-6, with a weak D call TRBD1 (5 bases). Germline lookup yields CDR1 SGHAT and CDR2 FQNNGV. The CDR3 is 16 amino acids. Deletions cut 0 bases from V and 10 bases from J, with 16 bases between. The CDR3 coding sequence is TGTGCCAGCAGCTTAGAAAGGCAGGCGGGGGAATCACCCCTCCACTTT. It specifies CASSLERQAGESPLHF.

This chain links TRBV29-1 with TRBJ2-7; D uncertain. CDR3 length: 11 residues. V gave up 5 bases and J gave up 0 bases, with 5 bases separating them. Germline V CDR1 and CDR2: SQVTM, ANQGSEA. The CDR3 is CSVLSSYEQYF. The CDR3, as DNA: TGCAGCGTTCTAAGCTCCTACGAGCAGTACTTC.

The chain joins TRBV9 to TRBJ2-7; 8 nucleotides align to TRBD2. Germline CDR1 SGDLS, CDR2 YYNGEE. The CDR3 runs 15 residues. Trimming removed 1 base from V and 5 bases from J; junction bases left unmatched: 8. CDR3 nucleotides: TGTGCCAGCAGCGTATCCAGCGGGAGTTTCGACGAGCAGTACTTC. It is translated as CASSVSSGSFDEQYF. Supplemented by reference TRBV9 and TRBJ2-7, the full variable domain reads DSGVTQTPKHLITATGQRVTLRCSPRSGDLSVYWYQQSLDQGLQFLIQYYNGEERAKGNILERFSAQQFPDLHSELNLSSLELGDSALYFCASSVSSGSFDEQYFGPGTRLTVT.

This clonotype has a handful of counts. The chain combines TRBV29-1 with TRBJ1-1; D remains unclear. Germline CDR1 is SQVTM and CDR2 is ANQGSEA. V was pared by 0 bases and J by 11 bases, with 13 bases between. The CDR3 length is 12 residues. The CDR3 here is CSVEDRWGWAFF. Here the CDR3 DNA reads TGCAGCGTTGAAGATCGGTGGGGATGGGCTTTCTTT.

This clonotype was detected a few times. The rearrangement links TRBV9 to TRBJ1-1; perhaps TRBD1 as D (5 bases). V lost 2 bases, J lost 4 bases, and 9 bases lay in between. In germline, CDR1 is SGDLS, CDR2 YYNGEE. The CDR3 covers 13 residues. Here the CDR3 reads CASSVGGRTEAFF. The CDR3 DNA reads TGTGCCAGCAGCGTTGGGGGACGCACTGAAGCTTTCTTT. Drawing the rest from reference TRBV9 and TRBJ1-1, the complete variable domain is DSGVTQTPKHLITATGQRVTLRCSPRSGDLSVYWYQQSLDQGLQFLIQYYNGEERAKGNILERFSAQQFPDLHSELNLSSLELGDSALYFCASSVGGRTEAFFGQGTRLTVV.

This clonotype showed up just a few times. The V gene is TRBV7-2, the J gene TRBJ2-3, with TRBD2 matching over 8 bases. Germline V CDR1 and CDR2: SGHTA, FQGNSA. This CDR3 has 16 amino acids. V lost 5 bases, J lost 1 base, and 8 bases stayed unmatched. The CDR3: CASSPQAGDGTDTQYF. CDR3 in DNA: TGTGCCAGCAGCCCCCAAGCGGGAGATGGCACAGATACGCAGTATTTT.

V and J are TRBV7-6 and TRBJ1-1; D is unclear. V was clipped by 2 bases and J by 3 bases, with 16 bases between them. Germline V gene lookup returns CDR1 SGHVS and CDR2 FNYEAQ. The CDR3 contains 16 residues. CDR3 sequence reads: CASSLYLTTDYTEAFF. For the CDR3, the DNA is TGTGCCAGCAGCTTATACCTCACGACGGATTACACTGAAGCTTTCTTT.

DNA for the CDR3: TGTGCCAGCAGCCAGGGACTCACGAGGTCCTACAATGAGCAGTTCTTC. This codes for CASSQGLTRSYNEQFF. The chain has TRBV11-3 and TRBJ2-1; D possibly corresponds to TRBD2 (6 bases). Per germline, CDR1 SGHNT and CDR2 YENEEA. Trimming removed 5 bases from V and 1 base from J, with 15 bases in between. The CDR3 runs to 16 residues.

The V call is TRBV6-5, the J call TRBJ2-1; 10 bases line up with TRBD2. The CDR3 has 14 residues. V trimming: 6 bases; J trimming: 7 bases; junction bases outside the gene matches: 6. Germline V gene lookup returns CDR1 MNHEY and CDR2 SVGAGI. CDR3 sequence reads: CASSPGLAENEQFF. In nucleotides, the CDR3 is TGTGCCAGCAGCCCCGGACTAGCGGAAAATGAGCAGTTCTTC.

The chain uses TRBV5-1 and TRBJ2-7, with TRBD2 as a possible D gene (7 bases). The germline V gene has CDR1 SGHRS and CDR2 YFSETQ. This CDR3 contains 18 residues. Trimming took off 0 bases at V and 3 bases at J, with 22 bases between the two ends. This CDR3 is CASSLGPQGRGSLYEQYF. The CDR3 coding sequence is TGCGCCAGCAGCTTGGGCCCCCAGGGGCGGGGGAGTCTCTACGAGCAGTACTTC.

V is TRBV18 and J is TRBJ1-2; D is undetermined. Trimming cost V 3 bases and J 3 bases, with 11 bases left between them. This CDR3 region has 14 residues. CDR1 is KGHSH, CDR2 LQKENI, per germline. CDR3 nucleotides: TGTGCCAGCTCACCGCTCATCACAGACTATGGCTACACCTTC. This translates into CASSPLITDYGYTF.

The gene calls are TRBV5-4 and TRBJ2-5, with D perhaps TRBD2 (7 bases). The CDR3 contains 16 residues. V lost 7 bases to trimming and J lost 1 base, with 20 bases between them. Germline loops: CDR1 SGHNT, CDR2 YYREEE (reference sequence). The CDR3: CASRRRGGGPQETQYF. Written as DNA, the CDR3 is TGTGCCAGCCGACGGAGGGGGGGAGGGCCCCAAGAGACCCAGTACTTC.

There are a few counts of this clonotype. This chain joins TRBV2 and TRBJ2-1; tentatively, D is TRBD1 (5 bases). CDR1 and CDR2 (germline): SNHLY, FYNNEI. V was cut by 8 bases and J by 9 bases, with 17 bases left in between. CDR3 size: 13 residues. The CDR3 protein is CASSVQVDGEQFF. The CDR3 bases are TGTGCCAGCTCGGTACAGGTCGACGGTGAGCAGTTCTTC.

In its sample, this clonotype was seen a few times. The chain couples TRBV15 to TRBJ2-7; the match to TRBD2 covers 7 bases. There are 16 residues in the CDR3. V lost 1 base to trimming and J lost 1 base; unmatched junction nucleotides: 7. Germline-derived CDR1 and CDR2 are LNHNV and YYDKDF (reference sequence). CDR3 DNA: TGTGCCACCAGCAGAGGATCTAGCGGAGCTTCCTACGAGCAGTACTTC. It codes for CATSRGSSGASYEQYF.

This chain links TRBV7-2 with TRBJ2-1; 8 bases agree with TRBD2. In germline, CDR1 is SGHTA, CDR2 FQGNSA. V lost 5 bases, J lost 5 bases, and 11 bases stayed unmatched. The CDR3 is 16 amino acids. The CDR3 DNA reads as TGTGCCAGCAGCCCCCGAGCCTTAGCGGGGAACAATGAGCAGTTCTTC. This encodes CASSPRALAGNNEQFF.

Here the CDR3 reads CAITNLDGSDTGELFF. The CDR3 DNA reads TGTGCCATCACGAACCTCGACGGGTCGGACACCGGGGAGCTGTTTTTT. This chain connects TRBV15 to TRBJ2-2; D ambiguous. The CDR3 loop spans 16 amino acids. The V gene lost 10 bases and the J gene lost 3 bases, with 21 bases spanning the gap. CDR1 and CDR2 (germline): LNHNV, YYDKDF (reference sequence). Variable domain in full (rest from reference TRBV15 and TRBJ2-2): DAMVIQNPRYQVTQFGKPVTLSCSQTLNHNVMYWYQQKSSQAPKLLFHYYDKDFNNEADTPDNFQSRRPNTSFCFLDIRSPGLGDTAMYLCAITNLDGSDTGELFFGEGSRLTVL.

This clonotype was counted a few times. The chain recombines TRBV7-2 with TRBJ1-2; D remains unclear. Trimming stripped 6 bases from V and 0 bases from J, with 20 bases between. Germline loops: CDR1 SGHTA, CDR2 FQGNSA. The length of the CDR3 is 17 residues. CDR3 nucleotide sequence: TGTGCCAGCAGTCACCCGAAGAAGGGTCCGCCTAACTATGGCTACACCTTC. Its translation: CASSHPKKGPPNYGYTF. Filled out from reference TRBV7-2 and TRBJ1-2, the complete variable domain reads GAGVSQSPSNKVTEKGKDVELRCDPISGHTALYWYRQSLGQGLEFLIYFQGNSAPDKSGLPSDRFSAERTGGSVSTLTIQRTQQEDSAVYLCASSHPKKGPPNYGYTFGSGTRLTVV.

This clonotype has more than one count but fewer than ten. The chain couples TRBV12-3 or TRBV12-4 to TRBJ2-7; the D is unclear. The CDR3 spans 16 residues. The V gene lost 3 bases and the J gene lost 2 bases, with 17 bases spanning the gap. The CDR3, as DNA: TGTGCCAGCAGTTTTTTTTCTTTGCAGGCGGCCTACGAGCAGTACTTC. Translated: CASSFFSLQAAYEQYF.

This chain links TRBV12-3 or TRBV12-4 with TRBJ1-2; TRBD1 matches at 9 bases. This CDR3 is 18 amino acids long. The J segment lost 1 base and the V segment lost 0 bases, leaving 9 bases of the junction unmatched. CDR3 in DNA: TGTGCCAGCAGTTTAGCGCTGGGACAGGGAAGTGGTAACTATGGCTACACCTTC. It codes for CASSLALGQGSGNYGYTF.

This clonotype was recorded a few times. This chain uses TRBV6-5 with TRBJ2-2; TRBD1 aligns across 11 bases. Germline CDR1 and CDR2: MNHEY and SVGAGI. The trim removed 5 bases at V and 4 bases at J, leaving 9 bases unmatched. The CDR3 contains 17 residues. The CDR3 region has the DNA TGTGCCAGCAGTAATCCGGGACAGGGGGGTCCCACCGGGGAGCTGTTTTTT. Translated: CASSNPGQGGPTGELFF.

The chain joins TRBV5-1 to TRBJ2-3; D not resolved. The V gene's germline CDR1 is SGHRS and CDR2 YFSETQ. This CDR3 is built from 15 residues. Deletions cut 4 bases from V and 0 bases from J, with 12 bases between. The CDR3 DNA is TGCGCCAGCAGCCCCGCGGTCCGCAGCACAGATACGCAGTATTTT. Protein: CASSPAVRSTDTQYF. The full variable domain, completed using reference TRBV5-1 and TRBJ2-3, is KAGVTQTPRYLIKTRGQQVTLSCSPISGHRSVSWYQQTPGQGLQFLFEYFSETQRNKGNFPGRFSGRQFSNSRSEMNVSTLELGDSALYLCASSPAVRSTDTQYFGPGTRLTVL.

This clonotype was counted ten times or more. The chain recombines TRBV5-1 with TRBJ2-7, with 7 bases matching TRBD1. Trimming removed 4 bases from V and 5 bases from J; junction bases left unmatched: 3. This CDR3 region has 12 residues. Per the germline V gene, CDR1 is SGHRS and CDR2 is YFSETQ. CDR3 residues: CASSPDRDEQYF. DNA for the CDR3: TGCGCCAGCAGCCCCGACAGGGACGAGCAGTACTTC.

This sequence joins TRBV20-1 and TRBJ2-7; tentative D call: TRBD1 (5 bases). The CDR3 runs to 13 residues. The germline V gene has CDR1 DFQATT and CDR2 SNEGSKA (reference sequence). V lost 0 bases and J 5 bases, leaving 11 bases between the germline ends. The CDR3 loop is CSARDPGIHEQYF. The CDR3 DNA follows: TGCAGTGCTAGAGACCCAGGGATCCACGAGCAGTACTTC.

The rearrangement links TRBV20-1 to TRBJ1-1; the D is unclear. V gave up 8 bases and J gave up 0 bases, with 10 bases separating them. The CDR3 covers 12 residues. CDR1 and CDR2 (germline): DFQATT, SNEGSKA (reference sequence). This chain's CDR3 is CSPIAVNTEAFF. The CDR3, as DNA: TGCAGTCCGATTGCAGTGAACACTGAAGCTTTCTTT.